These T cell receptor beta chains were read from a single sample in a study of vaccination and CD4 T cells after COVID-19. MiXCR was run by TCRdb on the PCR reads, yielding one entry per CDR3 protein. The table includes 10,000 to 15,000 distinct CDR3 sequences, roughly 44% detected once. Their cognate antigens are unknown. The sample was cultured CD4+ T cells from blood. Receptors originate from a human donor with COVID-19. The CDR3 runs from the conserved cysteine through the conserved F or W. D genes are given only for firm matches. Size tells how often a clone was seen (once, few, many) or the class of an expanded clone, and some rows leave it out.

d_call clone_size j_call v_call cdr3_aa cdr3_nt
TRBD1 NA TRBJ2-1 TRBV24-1 CATSDRTGRIDEQFF TGTGCCACCAGTGATCGGACAGGGCGAATTGATGAGCAGTTCTTC
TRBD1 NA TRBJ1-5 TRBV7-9 CASSFGTANQPQHF TGTGCCAGCAGCTTCGGGACAGCCAATCAGCCCCAGCATTTT
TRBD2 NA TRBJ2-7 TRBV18 CASSPSLAGGAYEQYF TGTGCCAGCTCACCCTCCCTAGCGGGGGGGGCATACGAGCAGTACTTC
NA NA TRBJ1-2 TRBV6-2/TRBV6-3 CASSSRAGDGGIIYGYTF TGTGCCAGCAGTTCTCGGGCAGGGGATGGAGGGATTATCTATGGCTACACCTTC
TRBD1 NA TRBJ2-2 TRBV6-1 CASSRDRANTGELFF TGTGCCAGCAGCCGGGACAGGGCGAACACCGGGGAGCTGTTTTTT
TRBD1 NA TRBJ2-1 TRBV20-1 CSATETGTGYNEQFF TGCAGTGCTACAGAGACCGGGACAGGATACAATGAGCAGTTCTTC
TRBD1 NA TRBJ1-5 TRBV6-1 CASSPGTGNQPQHF TGTGCCAGCAGTCCCGGGACAGGCAATCAGCCCCAGCATTTT
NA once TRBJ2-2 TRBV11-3 CASSLVTNTGELFF TGTGCCAGCAGCTTAGTCACGAACACCGGGGAGCTGTTTTTT
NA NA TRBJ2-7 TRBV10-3 CAISETVSSYEQYF TGTGCCATCAGTGAGACGGTGAGCTCCTACGAGCAGTACTTC
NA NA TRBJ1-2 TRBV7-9 CASSYGENYGYTF TGTGCCAGCAGCTACGGCGAGAACTATGGCTACACCTTC
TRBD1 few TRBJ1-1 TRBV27 CASNGEGARTEAFF TGTGCCAGCAACGGAGAGGGGGCAAGGACTGAAGCTTTCTTT
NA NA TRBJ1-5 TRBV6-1 CASSDRGRGGGNQPQHF TGTGCCAGCAGCGATAGAGGGCGGGGGGGTGGCAATCAGCCCCAGCATTTT
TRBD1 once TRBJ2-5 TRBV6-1 CASSRQGWQETQYF TGTGCCAGCAGTCGACAGGGATGGCAAGAGACCCAGTACTTC
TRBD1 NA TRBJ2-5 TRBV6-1 CASSDRGSRETQYF TGTGCCAGCAGTGACAGGGGGTCACGAGAGACCCAGTACTTC
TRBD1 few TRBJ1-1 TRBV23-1 CASGKPGQQNEAFF TGCGCCAGCGGAAAACCGGGACAGCAAAATGAAGCTTTCTTT
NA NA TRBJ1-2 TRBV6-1 CASVATGRRATTF TGTGCCAGTGTTGCAACAGGGAGAAGGGCCACCACCTTC
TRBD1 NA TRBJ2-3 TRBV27 CASSTGVGTDTQYF TGTGCCAGCAGTACAGGGGTGGGTACAGATACGCAGTATTTT
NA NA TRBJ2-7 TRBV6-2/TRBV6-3 CASRAGGGASEQYF TGTGCCAGCAGAGCAGGGGGGGGAGCCTCCGAGCAGTACTTC
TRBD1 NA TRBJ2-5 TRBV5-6 CASSFGQGQETQYF TGTGCCAGCAGTTTTGGACAGGGTCAAGAGACCCAGTACTTC
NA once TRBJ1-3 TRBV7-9 CASSLVLRTWSSGNTIYF TGTGCCAGCAGCTTAGTTTTAAGGACTTGGAGCTCTGGAAACACCATATATTTT
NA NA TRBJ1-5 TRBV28 CASSLFDQPQHF TGTGCCAGCAGTTTATTCGATCAGCCCCAGCATTTT
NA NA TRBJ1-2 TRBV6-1 CASSPTFSVQGHYGYTF TGTGCCAGCAGCCCTACCTTCTCCGTGCAGGGACACTATGGCTACACCTTC
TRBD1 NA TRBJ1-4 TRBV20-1 CSARGIPGQGTATNEKLFF TGCAGTGCTAGAGGTATTCCGGGACAGGGGACTGCAACTAATGAAAAACTGTTTTTT
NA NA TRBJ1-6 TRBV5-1 CASSLQDSSYNSPLHF TGCGCCAGCAGCTTGCAGGATAGCTCCTATAATTCACCCCTCCACTTT
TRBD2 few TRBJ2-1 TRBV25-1 CASRSGGAVDEQFF TGTGCCAGCAGGAGCGGGGGGGCGGTGGATGAGCAGTTCTTC
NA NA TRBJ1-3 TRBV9 CASSVATSGNTIYF TGTGCCAGCAGCGTAGCTACCAGTGGAAACACCATATATTTT
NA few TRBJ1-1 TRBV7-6 CASSLAIRIGEGAFF TGTGCCAGCAGCTTAGCGATTCGAATCGGGGAAGGAGCTTTCTTT
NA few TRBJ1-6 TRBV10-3 CAISVGGVDNSPLHF TGTGCCATCAGTGTCGGGGGAGTGGATAATTCACCCCTCCACTTT
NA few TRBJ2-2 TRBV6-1 CAASGTSNTGELFF TGTGCGGCATCCGGGACGTCGAACACCGGGGAGCTGTTTTTT
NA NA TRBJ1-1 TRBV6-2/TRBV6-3 CASSSILRPAFF TGTGCCAGCAGTTCCATACTAAGGCCAGCTTTCTTT